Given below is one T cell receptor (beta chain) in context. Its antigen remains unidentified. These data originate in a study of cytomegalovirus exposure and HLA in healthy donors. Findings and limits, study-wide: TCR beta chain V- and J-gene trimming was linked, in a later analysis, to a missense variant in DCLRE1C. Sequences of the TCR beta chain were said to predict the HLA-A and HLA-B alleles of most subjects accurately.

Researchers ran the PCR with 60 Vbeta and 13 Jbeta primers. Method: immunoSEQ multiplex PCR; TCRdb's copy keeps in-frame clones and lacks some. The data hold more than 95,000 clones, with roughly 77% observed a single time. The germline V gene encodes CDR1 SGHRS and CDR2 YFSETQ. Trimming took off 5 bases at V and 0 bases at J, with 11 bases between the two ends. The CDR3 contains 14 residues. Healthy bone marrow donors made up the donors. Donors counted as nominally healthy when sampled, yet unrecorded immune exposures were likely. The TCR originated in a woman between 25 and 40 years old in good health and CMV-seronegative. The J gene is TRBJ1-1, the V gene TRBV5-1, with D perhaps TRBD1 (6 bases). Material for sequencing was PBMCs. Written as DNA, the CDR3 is TGCGCCAGCAGAGAGAGGACAGTGAACACTGAAGCTTTCTTT. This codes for CASRERTVNTEAFF.